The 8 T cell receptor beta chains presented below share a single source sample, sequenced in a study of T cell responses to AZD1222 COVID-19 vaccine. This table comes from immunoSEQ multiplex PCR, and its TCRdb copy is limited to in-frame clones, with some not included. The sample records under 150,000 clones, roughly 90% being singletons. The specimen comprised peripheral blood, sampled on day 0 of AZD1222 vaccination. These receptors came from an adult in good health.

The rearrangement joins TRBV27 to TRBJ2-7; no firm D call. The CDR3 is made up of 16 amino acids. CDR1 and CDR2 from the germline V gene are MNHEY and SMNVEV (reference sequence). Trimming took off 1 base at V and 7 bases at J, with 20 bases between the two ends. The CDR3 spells CASSLLVRHPPKEQYF. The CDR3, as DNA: TGTGCCAGCAGTTTATTGGTAAGGCACCCGCCTAAGGAGCAGTACTTC.

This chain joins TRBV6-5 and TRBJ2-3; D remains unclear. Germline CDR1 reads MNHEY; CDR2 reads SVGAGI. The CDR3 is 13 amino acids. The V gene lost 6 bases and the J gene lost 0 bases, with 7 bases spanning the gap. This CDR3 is CASRSPSTDTQYF. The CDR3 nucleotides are TGTGCCAGCAGAAGCCCTAGCACAGATACGCAGTATTTT.

The CDR3 region is CASSVQSGEPTDTQYF. The CDR3 coding sequence is TGTGCCAGCAGCGTACAAAGCGGGGAGCCCACAGATACGCAGTATTTT. This rearrangement joins TRBV9 to TRBJ2-3; TRBD2 matches at 7 bases. The germline V gene has CDR1 SGDLS and CDR2 YYNGEE. J was trimmed by 2 bases and V by 1 base; bases with no gene match: 7. The CDR3 sequence is 16 residues long.

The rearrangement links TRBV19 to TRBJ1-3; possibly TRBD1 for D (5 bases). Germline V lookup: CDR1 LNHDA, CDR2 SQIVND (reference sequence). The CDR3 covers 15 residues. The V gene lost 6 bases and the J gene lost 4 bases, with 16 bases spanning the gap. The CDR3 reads CASRHSTARGNTIYF. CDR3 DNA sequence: TGTGCCAGTAGGCATTCGACAGCGCGGGGAAACACCATATATTTT.

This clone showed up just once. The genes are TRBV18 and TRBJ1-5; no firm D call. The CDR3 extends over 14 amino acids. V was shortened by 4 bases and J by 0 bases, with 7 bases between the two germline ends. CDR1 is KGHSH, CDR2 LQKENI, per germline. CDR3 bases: TGTGCCAGCTCACTGACTCCTAGCAATCAGCCCCAGCATTTT. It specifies CASSLTPSNQPQHF. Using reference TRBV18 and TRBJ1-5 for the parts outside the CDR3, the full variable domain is NAGVMQNPRHLVRRRGQEARLRCSPMKGHSHVYWYRQLPEEGLKFMVYLQKENIIDESGMPKERFSAEFPKEGPSILRIQQVVRGDSAAYFCASSLTPSNQPQHFGDGTRLSIL.

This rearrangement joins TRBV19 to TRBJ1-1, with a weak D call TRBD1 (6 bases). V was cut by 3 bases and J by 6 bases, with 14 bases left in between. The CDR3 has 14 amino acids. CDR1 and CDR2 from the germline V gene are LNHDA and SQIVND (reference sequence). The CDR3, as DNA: TGTGCCAGTAGTATCAGTACAGGGACGGCTGAAGCTTTCTTT. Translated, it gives CASSISTGTAEAFF.

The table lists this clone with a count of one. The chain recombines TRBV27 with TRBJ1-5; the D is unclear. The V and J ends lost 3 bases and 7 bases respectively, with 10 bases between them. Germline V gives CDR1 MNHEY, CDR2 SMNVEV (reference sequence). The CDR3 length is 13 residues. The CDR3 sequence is CASSLRGRQPQHF. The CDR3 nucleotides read TGTGCCAGCAGTTTGCGGGGAAGGCAGCCCCAGCATTTT.

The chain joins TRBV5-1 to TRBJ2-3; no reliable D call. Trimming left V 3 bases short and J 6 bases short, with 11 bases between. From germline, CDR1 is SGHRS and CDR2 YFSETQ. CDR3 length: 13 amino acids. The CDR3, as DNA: TGCGCCAGCAGCTCCGACCGCCTGGATACGCAGTATTTT. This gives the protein CASSSDRLDTQYF.